This T cell receptor (beta chain) derives from a study of T-cell reconstitution after alpha-beta-depleted transplantation in children. Points from the study as a whole: For some patients, TCRbeta diversity was high at day 60 because of recipient T cells and thymic progenitors that survived. Two months or so post-transplant, alpha-beta T cells reportedly derived from several hundred expanded graft clones.

Trimming left V 10 bases short and J 0 bases short, with 17 bases between. The CDR3 loop spans 15 amino acids. Germline-derived CDR1 and CDR2 are MGHDK and SYGVNS. During its preparation, the TCRbeta library received unique molecular identifiers. One entry per CDR3 protein, called by TCRdb with MiXCR from the PCR reads. The table lists approximately 230,000 distinct CDR3 sequences, around 25% of them singletons. A word on this clonotype: Its antigen is currently unknown.

The source of this sequence is a girl aged 2 to 10 with Fanconi anemia, due to receive a stem cell transplant. Sequences were derived from PBMCs, sampled before TCRalphabeta/CD19-depleted stem cell transplant. The gene calls are TRBV25-1 and TRBJ2-3; D perhaps matches TRBD1 (7 bases). The CDR3 loop reads CATRGVRNSTDTQYF. CDR3 in DNA: TGTGCCACCAGGGGGGTTCGAAATAGCACAGATACGCAGTATTTT.